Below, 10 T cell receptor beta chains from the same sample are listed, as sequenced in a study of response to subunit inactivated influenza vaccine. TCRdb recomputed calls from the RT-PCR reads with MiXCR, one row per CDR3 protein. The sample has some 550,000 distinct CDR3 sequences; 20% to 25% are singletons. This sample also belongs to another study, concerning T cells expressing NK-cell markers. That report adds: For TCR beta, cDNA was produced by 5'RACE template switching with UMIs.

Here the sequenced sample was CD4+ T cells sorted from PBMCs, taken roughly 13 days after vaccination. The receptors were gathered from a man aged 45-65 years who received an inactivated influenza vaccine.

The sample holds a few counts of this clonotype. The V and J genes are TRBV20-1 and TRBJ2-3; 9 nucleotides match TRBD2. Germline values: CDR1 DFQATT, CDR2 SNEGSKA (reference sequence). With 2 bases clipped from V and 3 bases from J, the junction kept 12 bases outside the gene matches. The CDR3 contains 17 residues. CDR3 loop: CSARPFTPSGATDTQYF. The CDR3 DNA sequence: TGCAGTGCTAGACCTTTTACCCCTAGCGGGGCGACAGATACGCAGTATTTT.

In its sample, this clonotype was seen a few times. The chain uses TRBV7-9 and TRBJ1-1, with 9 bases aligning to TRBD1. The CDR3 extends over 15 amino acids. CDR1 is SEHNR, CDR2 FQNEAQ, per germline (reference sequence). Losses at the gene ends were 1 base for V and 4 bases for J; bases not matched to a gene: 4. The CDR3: CASSLDGTGSTEAFF. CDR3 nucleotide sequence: TGTGCCAGCAGCTTAGACGGGACAGGGAGCACTGAAGCTTTCTTT.

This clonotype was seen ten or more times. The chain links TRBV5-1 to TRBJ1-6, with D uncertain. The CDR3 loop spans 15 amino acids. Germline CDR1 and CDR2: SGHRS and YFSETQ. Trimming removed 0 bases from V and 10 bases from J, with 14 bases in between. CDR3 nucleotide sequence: TGCGCCAGCAGCTTGGGTGGGGTTGGAAGATCACCCCTCCACTTT. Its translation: CASSLGGVGRSPLHF.

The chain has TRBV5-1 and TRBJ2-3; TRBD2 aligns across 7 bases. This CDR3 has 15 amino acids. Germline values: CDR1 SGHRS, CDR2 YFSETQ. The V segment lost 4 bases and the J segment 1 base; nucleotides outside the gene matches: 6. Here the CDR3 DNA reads TGCGCCAGCAGCATACTAGCGAGGGGCACAGATACGCAGTATTTT. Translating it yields CASSILARGTDTQYF.

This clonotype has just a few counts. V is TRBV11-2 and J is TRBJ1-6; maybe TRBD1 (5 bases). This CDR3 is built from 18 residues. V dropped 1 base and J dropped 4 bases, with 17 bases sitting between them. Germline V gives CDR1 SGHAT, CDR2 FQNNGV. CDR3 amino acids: CASSLGGSPGLYNSPLHF. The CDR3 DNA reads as TGTGCCAGCAGCTTAGGGGGGTCACCCGGTCTATATAATTCACCCCTCCACTTT.

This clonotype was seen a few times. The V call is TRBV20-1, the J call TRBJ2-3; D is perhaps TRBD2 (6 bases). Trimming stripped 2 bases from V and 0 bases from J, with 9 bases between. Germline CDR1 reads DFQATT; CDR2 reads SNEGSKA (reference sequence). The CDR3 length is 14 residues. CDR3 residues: CSARPGGSTDTQYF. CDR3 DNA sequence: TGCAGTGCTAGACCCGGGGGAAGCACAGATACGCAGTATTTT.

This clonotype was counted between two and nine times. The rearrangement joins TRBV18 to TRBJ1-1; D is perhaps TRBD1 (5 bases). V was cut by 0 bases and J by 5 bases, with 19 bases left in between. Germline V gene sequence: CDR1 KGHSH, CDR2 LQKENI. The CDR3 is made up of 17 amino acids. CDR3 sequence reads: CASSPPSRAGGETEAFF. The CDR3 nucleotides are TGTGCCAGCTCACCACCCTCCCGGGCTGGGGGGGAGACTGAAGCTTTCTTT.

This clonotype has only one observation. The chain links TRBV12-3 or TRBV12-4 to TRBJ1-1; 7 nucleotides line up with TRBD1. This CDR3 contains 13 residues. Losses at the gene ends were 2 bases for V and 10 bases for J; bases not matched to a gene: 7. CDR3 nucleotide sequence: TGTGCCAGCAGTTTACTCCGGGACAGTGGAGCTTTCTTT. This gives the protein CASSLLRDSGAFF.

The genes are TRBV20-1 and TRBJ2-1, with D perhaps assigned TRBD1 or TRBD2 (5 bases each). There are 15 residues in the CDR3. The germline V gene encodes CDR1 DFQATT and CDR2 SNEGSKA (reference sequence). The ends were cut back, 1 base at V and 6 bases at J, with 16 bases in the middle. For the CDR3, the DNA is TGCAGTGCTAGAGGTCGGGGCGGTCAATGCAATGAGCAGTTCTTC. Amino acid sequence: CSARGRGGQCNEQFF.

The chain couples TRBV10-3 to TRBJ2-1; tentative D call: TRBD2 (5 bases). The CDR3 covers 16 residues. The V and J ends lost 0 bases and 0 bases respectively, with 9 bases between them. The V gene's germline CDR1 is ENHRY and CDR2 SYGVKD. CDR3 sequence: CAISESYTSSYNEQFF. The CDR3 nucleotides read TGTGCCATCAGTGAGTCTTACACTAGCTCCTACAATGAGCAGTTCTTC.